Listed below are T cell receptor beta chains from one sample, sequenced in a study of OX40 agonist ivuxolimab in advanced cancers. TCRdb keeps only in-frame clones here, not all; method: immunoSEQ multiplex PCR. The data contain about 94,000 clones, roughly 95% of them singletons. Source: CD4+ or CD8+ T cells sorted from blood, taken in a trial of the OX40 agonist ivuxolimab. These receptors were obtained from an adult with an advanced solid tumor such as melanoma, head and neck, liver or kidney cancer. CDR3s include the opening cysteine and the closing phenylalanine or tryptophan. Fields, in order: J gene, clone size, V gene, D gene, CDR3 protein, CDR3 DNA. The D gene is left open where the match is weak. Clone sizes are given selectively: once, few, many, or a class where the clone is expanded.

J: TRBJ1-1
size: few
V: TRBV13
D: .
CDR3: CASSQRDTEAFF
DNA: TGTGCCAGCAGCCAACGGGACACTGAAGCTTTCTTT

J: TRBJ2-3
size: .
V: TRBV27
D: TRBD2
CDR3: CASSLKAGRDTQYF
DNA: TGTGCCAGCAGTTTAAAAGCGGGAAGGGATACGCAGTATTTT

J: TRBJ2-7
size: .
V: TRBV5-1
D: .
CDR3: CASSLAQGSYEQYF
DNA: TGCGCCAGCAGCTTGGCACAGGGCTCCTACGAGCAGTACTTC

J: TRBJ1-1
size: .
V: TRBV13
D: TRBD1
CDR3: CASSLGRQGGWTEAFF
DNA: TGTGCCAGCAGCTTAGGCCGACAGGGGGGCTGGACTGAAGCTTTCTTT

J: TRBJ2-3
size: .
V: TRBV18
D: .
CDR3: CASSPPSFTDTQYF
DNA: TGTGCCAGCTCACCTCCGTCCTTCACAGATACGCAGTATTTT

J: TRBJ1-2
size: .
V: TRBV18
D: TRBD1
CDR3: CASSPATGRSYGYTF
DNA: TGTGCCAGCTCACCGGCGACAGGGAGGTCCTATGGCTACACCTTC

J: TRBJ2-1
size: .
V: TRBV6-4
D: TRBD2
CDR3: CASSAVTSSGYNEQFF
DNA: TGTGCCAGCAGTGCGGTGACTAGCAGCGGATACAATGAGCAGTTCTTC

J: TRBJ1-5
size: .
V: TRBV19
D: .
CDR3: CASRVKGSYNQPQHF
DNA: TGTGCCAGTAGAGTAAAAGGATCATACAATCAGCCCCAGCATTTT

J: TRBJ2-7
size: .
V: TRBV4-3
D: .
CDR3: CASSQASQGVYEQYF
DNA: TGCGCCAGCAGCCAAGCGTCGCAGGGCGTGTACGAGCAGTACTTC

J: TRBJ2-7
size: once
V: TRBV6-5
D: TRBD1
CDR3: CASRAGWDRDNEQYF
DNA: TGTGCCAGCAGGGCCGGCTGGGACAGGGACAACGAGCAGTACTTC

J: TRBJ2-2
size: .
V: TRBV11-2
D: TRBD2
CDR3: CASSLWASGAIANTGELFF
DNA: TGTGCCAGCAGCTTATGGGCTAGCGGGGCCATCGCGAACACCGGGGAGCTGTTTTTT

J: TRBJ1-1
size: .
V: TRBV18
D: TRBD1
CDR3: CASSPMTGYTEAFF
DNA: TGTGCCAGCTCACCAATGACAGGGTACACTGAAGCTTTCTTT

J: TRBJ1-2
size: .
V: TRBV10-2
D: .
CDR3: CASSQEGGYTF
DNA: TGCGCCAGCTCCCAGGAGGGCGGCTACACCTTC